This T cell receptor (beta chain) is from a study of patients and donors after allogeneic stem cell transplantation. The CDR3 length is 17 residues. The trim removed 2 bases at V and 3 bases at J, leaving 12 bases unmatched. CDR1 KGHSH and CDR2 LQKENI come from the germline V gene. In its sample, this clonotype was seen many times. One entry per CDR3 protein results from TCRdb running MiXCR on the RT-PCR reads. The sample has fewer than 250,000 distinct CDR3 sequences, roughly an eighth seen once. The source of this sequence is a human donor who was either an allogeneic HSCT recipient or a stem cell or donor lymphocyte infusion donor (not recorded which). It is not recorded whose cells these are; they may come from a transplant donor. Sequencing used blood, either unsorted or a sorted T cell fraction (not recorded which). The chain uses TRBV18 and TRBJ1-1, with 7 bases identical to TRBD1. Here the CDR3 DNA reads TGTGCCAGCTCACCAAGGGCCCAGACAGGGTCCCACACTGAAGCTTTCTTT. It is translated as CASSPRAQTGSHTEAFF.